The subject of this entry is one T cell receptor (beta chain). Its antigen is as yet unknown. The data derive from a study of T cell repertoires in cytomegalovirus infection. Whole-study context: Both recently identified HLA-C-restricted and well-studied HLA-B-restricted CMV epitopes were used in the study. TCR beta signatures that were public indicated CMV infection and matching HLA type.

Study-level points and caveats: It was HLA-C-restricted CMV-specific TCR beta clonotypes that dominated the response ex vivo. Using cumulative public TCR beta family frequency, the authors identified those who carried CMV together with the relevant HLA.

The CDR3 totals 11 residues. In germline, CDR1 is MNHNY, CDR2 SVGAGI (reference sequence). TCRdb reanalysed the reads using MiXCR and keeps one entry per CDR3 protein. The sample lists roughly 78,000 distinct CDR3 sequences, 35% to 45% occurring once. This TCR was sampled from a human donor in good health (CMV status not recorded). Some clones in this sample may be carry-over from other donors' samples. The material sequenced was CD8+ T cells from cultured PBMCs, taken from culture after CMV antigen stimulation. This chain joins TRBV6-6 and TRBJ1-2; D is unclear. The CDR3 region is CGVGSDYGYTF. The CDR3 region has the DNA TGTGGCGTGGGGTCGGACTATGGCTACACCTTC.